The 32 T cell receptor beta chains below all came from one sample that was sequenced in a study of blood T cell repertoires in COVID-19 (dated by TCRdb to 2018 to 2021). Library creation used the immunoSEQ multiplex PCR assay. Drawn from immuneACCESS, this table holds only the in-frame rearrangements with V and J called that TCRdb kept. Clones are partly lost; checked studies trace under half to an unresolved V gene and leave the rest unexplained. The sample has roughly 67,000 clones on record, roughly 92% of them singletons. Of the sample, about 3% is held by the ten largest clones. Sequenced input: peripheral blood. The receptors here all came from a man in his sixties or seventies with active COVID-19.

CDR3 loop: CASSLGGDLPVDEKLFF. In nucleotides, the CDR3 is TGTGCCAGCAGCTTGGGGGGGGACCTCCCCGTCGATGAAAAACTGTTTTTT. This chain connects TRBV5-4 to TRBJ1-4; TRBD1 is a possible D gene (5 bases). CDR1 is SGHNT, CDR2 YYREEE, per germline (reference sequence). This CDR3 region has 17 residues. Deletions cut 0 bases from V and 6 bases from J, with 18 bases between.

The rearrangement joins TRBV7-3 to TRBJ2-5, with a tentative D call TRBD1 (7 bases). The CDR3 consists of 15 residues. With 5 bases removed from V and 5 bases from J, the gap between germline ends came to 18 bases. Per the germline V gene, CDR1 is SGHTA and CDR2 is FQGTGA. The CDR3 loop is CASSRGQGVAETQYF. CDR3 nucleotides: TGTGCCAGCAGCCGGGGGCAGGGGGTCGCGGAGACCCAGTACTTC.

The chain combines TRBV19 with TRBJ1-1; 8 bases map to TRBD1. The trim removed 4 bases at V and 4 bases at J, leaving 11 bases unmatched. This CDR3 has 16 residues. The germline CDR1 and CDR2 sequences are LNHDA and SQIVND (reference sequence). CDR3 in DNA: TGTGCCAGTAGTACCATACCAGGGGGCAGTGGCACTGAAGCTTTCTTT. It is translated as CASSTIPGGSGTEAFF.

The chain recombines TRBV6-2 or TRBV6-3 with TRBJ2-4; a weak D match, TRBD2 (7 bases). Looked up from germline, CDR1 is MNHEY and CDR2 is SVGEGT. The CDR3 contains 14 residues. Trimming removed 5 bases from V and 9 bases from J, with 17 bases in between. The CDR3 spells CASSLTGTGGIQYF. The DNA of the CDR3 is TGTGCCAGCAGTCTCACAGGGACGGGGGGCATTCAGTACTTC.

The chain recombines TRBV3-1 (or the pseudogene TRBV3-2) with TRBJ2-3, with 7 bases matching TRBD2. V shed 7 bases, J shed 0 bases, and the junction held 7 bases outside the gene matches. From germline, CDR1 is LGHDT and CDR2 YNNKEL (reference sequence). The CDR3 extends over 15 amino acids. DNA of the CDR3: TGTGCCAGCACCTCATGGGGGGGGAGCACAGATACGCAGTATTTT. It codes for CASTSWGGSTDTQYF.

The rearrangement links TRBV6-5 to TRBJ1-2; 10 bases match TRBD1. Germline V CDR1 and CDR2: MNHEY, SVGAGI. CDR3 length: 16 amino acids. V was pared by 0 bases and J by 2 bases, with 3 bases of the junction left unmatched. The CDR3 DNA is TGTGCCAGCAGTTACTCTCCGGGACAGGGGAACTATGGCTACACCTTC. It yields the protein CASSYSPGQGNYGYTF.

Comments on this clone: Additional DNA sequences in this sample encode the identical CDR3. This chain connects TRBV6-5 to TRBJ1-2, with 8 bases lining up with TRBD1. Germline V gene data show CDR1 as MNHEY and CDR2 as SVGAGI. V lost 5 bases, J lost 4 bases, and 6 bases stayed unmatched. The CDR3 length is 14 residues. The CDR3 bases are TGTGCCAGCAGTACAGGGGGTAGGCTCTATGGCTACACCTTC. As protein: CASSTGGRLYGYTF.

This clone was detected a few times. This chain links TRBV28 with TRBJ1-1; TRBD1 agrees at 9 bases. The CDR3 is 17 residues long. V lost 5 bases and J lost 1; bases outside the gene matches: 11. Germline-derived CDR1 and CDR2 are MDHEN and SYDVKM. Here the CDR3 DNA reads TGTGCCAGCAGTCCGCACGGGACAGGGCGGAGGAACACTGAAGCTTTCTTT. Amino acids: CASSPHGTGRRNTEAFF. Looking up the rest from reference TRBV28 and TRBJ1-1 gives the full variable domain: DVKVTQSSRYLVKRTGEKVFLECVQDMDHENMFWYRQDPGLGLRLIYFSYDVKMKEKGDIPEGYSVSREKKERFSLILESASTNQTSMYLCASSPHGTGRRNTEAFFGQGTRLTVV.

The chain recombines TRBV7-8 with TRBJ2-7; 11 bases match TRBD1. CDR1 SGHVS and CDR2 FQNEAQ come from the germline V gene. The V gene end was trimmed by 0 bases and the J gene end by 5 bases; junction bases not matched to a gene: 9. The CDR3 runs 17 residues. The CDR3 loop is CASSLAIAGQGVHEQYF. Here the CDR3 DNA reads TGTGCCAGCAGCTTAGCAATAGCGGGACAGGGGGTCCACGAGCAGTACTTC.

The rearrangement joins TRBV19 to TRBJ2-7, with D perhaps matching TRBD1 (6 bases). The CDR3 is 15 amino acids. Germline assignment: CDR1 LNHDA and CDR2 SQIVND (reference sequence). V was clipped by 4 bases and J by 2 bases, with 15 bases between them. CDR3 nucleotides: TGTGCCAGTAGTAGGAGCCAGGGGAGCCCCTACGAGCAGTACTTC. Translation gives CASSRSQGSPYEQYF.

The chain is built from TRBV2 and TRBJ2-6, with D unresolved. CDR3 length: 15 residues. Trimming took off 3 bases at V and 0 bases at J, with 6 bases between the two ends. Germline CDR1 is SNHLY and CDR2 is FYNNEI. In DNA form, the CDR3 reads TGTGCCAGCAGTGATTTGCGCTCTGGGGCCAACGTCCTGACTTTC. It is translated as CASSDLRSGANVLTF.

The chain combines TRBV11-3 with TRBJ1-2; 7 bases are a match to TRBD1. V lost 5 bases and J lost 4; bases outside the gene matches: 10. CDR1 SGHNT and CDR2 YENEEA come from the germline V gene. The length of the CDR3 is 15 residues. DNA of the CDR3: TGTGCCAGCAGCCCCGCTCGGACAGGAACCTATGGCTACACCTTC. It encodes CASSPARTGTYGYTF.

The CDR3 loop is CASSYQPTTSGYTF. CDR3 bases: TGTGCCAGCAGTTACCAGCCAACTACAAGTGGCTACACCTTC. The V and J genes are TRBV6-5 and TRBJ1-2; D is unclear. Trimming took 2 bases from V and 7 from J, leaving 14 bases between them. The CDR3 has 14 residues. Germline CDR1 is MNHEY and CDR2 is SVGAGI.

The genes are TRBV7-9 and TRBJ2-2, with TRBD1 matching 12 bases. The germline V gene has CDR1 SEHNR and CDR2 FQNEAQ (reference sequence). The CDR3 contains 17 residues. V dropped 6 bases and J dropped 6; count of bases not matched to a gene: 11. The CDR3 sequence is CASRIHTGQGAPGELFF. CDR3 nucleotides: TGTGCCAGCAGGATACATACGGGACAGGGGGCCCCCGGGGAGCTGTTTTTT. Full variable domain (missing parts from reference TRBV7-9 and TRBJ2-2): DTGVSQNPRHKITKRGQNVTFRCDPISEHNRLYWYRQTLGQGPEFLTYFQNEAQLEKSRLLSDRFSAERPKGSFSTLEIQRTEQGDSAMYLCASRIHTGQGAPGELFFGEGSRLTVL.

This chain connects TRBV5-1 to TRBJ2-2; D perhaps matches TRBD1 (7 bases). The ends were cut back, 0 bases at V and 5 bases at J, with 11 bases in the middle. The length of the CDR3 is 15 residues. Germline CDR1 reads SGHRS; CDR2 reads YFSETQ. The CDR3 protein is CASSLVQGGTGELFF. The CDR3 DNA follows: TGCGCCAGCAGCTTGGTGCAGGGGGGTACCGGGGAGCTGTTTTTT.

The chain employs TRBV5-1 and TRBJ1-1; the D is unclear. Germline CDR1 and CDR2: SGHRS and YFSETQ. The V end was cut by 3 bases, the J end by 2 bases, with 8 bases between. The CDR3 covers 13 residues. The CDR3 DNA sequence: TGCGCCAGCAGCTCGACAACTAACACTGAAGCTTTCTTT. It yields the protein CASSSTTNTEAFF.

The chain links TRBV1 to TRBJ2-2; the D segment call TRBD2 is taken from the table without a DNA check. TRBV1 is listed as a pseudogene. The CDR3 loop spans 19 amino acids. The CDR3 loop reads CTSSLAPPGGPQNTGELFF. In DNA form, the CDR3 reads TGCACCAGCAGCCTTGCCCCCCCGGGGGGGCCACAAAACACCGGGGAGCTGTTTTTT.

The chain is built from TRBV5-1 and TRBJ2-3, with 9 bases that match TRBD1. The V gene end was trimmed by 3 bases and the J gene end by 3 bases; junction bases not matched to a gene: 5. The CDR3 is 15 residues long. CDR1 is SGHRS, CDR2 YFSETQ, per germline. The CDR3 reads CASSSTGGRTDTQYF. CDR3 sequence (DNA): TGCGCCAGCAGCTCGACAGGGGGTCGAACAGATACGCAGTATTTT.

The CDR3 DNA follows: TGTGCCACCAGTGGCAGCTCCTACAATGAGCAGTTCTTC. Its translation is CATSGSSYNEQFF. The chain carries TRBV24-1 and TRBJ2-1; D ambiguous. Germline loops: CDR1 KGHDR, CDR2 SFDVKD. V gave up 5 bases and J gave up 0 bases, with 4 bases separating them. CDR3 length equals 13 residues.

The J gene is TRBJ1-1, the V gene TRBV4-2; TRBD1 might be the D (6 bases). Per germline, CDR1 LGHNA and CDR2 YNFKEQ. V was trimmed by 0 bases and J by 0 bases, leaving 8 bases between them. The CDR3 is made up of 15 amino acids. CDR3 nucleotide sequence: TGTGCCAGCAGCCAAGAGACAGGAATGAACACTGAAGCTTTCTTT. Protein product: CASSQETGMNTEAFF.

The V gene is TRBV25-1, the J gene TRBJ1-3; maybe TRBD1 (6 bases). The germline gives CDR1 MGHDK, CDR2 SYGVNS. V lost 2 bases, J lost 6 bases, and 11 bases lay in between. The CDR3 runs to 14 residues. For the CDR3, the DNA is TGTGCCAGCAGTGAAGGACAGTGGGAAAACACCATATATTTT. Translating it yields CASSEGQWENTIYF.

The V gene is TRBV6-4, the J gene TRBJ2-1; 7 nucleotides match TRBD2. The CDR3 runs to 16 residues. Germline V lookup: CDR1 MRHNA, CDR2 SNTAGT. This chain's CDR3 is CAKLWGSGESDNEQFF. CDR3 coding DNA: TGTGCGAAACTATGGGGGAGCGGGGAAAGCGACAATGAGCAGTTCTTC.

V usage is TRBV15 and J usage is TRBJ2-7; 7 nucleotides agree with TRBD1. This CDR3 has 14 amino acids. Germline loops: CDR1 LNHNV, CDR2 YYDKDF (reference sequence). The junction had 5 bases not matched to a gene; V was cut back by 3 bases and J by 3 bases. CDR3 nucleotides: TGTGCCACCAGCAGTGAACAGGGGCTCTACGAGCAGTACTTC. It codes for CATSSEQGLYEQYF.

The V call is TRBV6-5, the J call TRBJ1-2, with TRBD1 identical over 10 bases. Germline trimming cut 4 bases from V and 6 bases from J; bases unmatched to any gene: 8. The CDR3 is made up of 15 amino acids. Germline CDR1 and CDR2: MNHEY and SVGAGI. The CDR3 DNA sequence: TGTGCCAGCAGTTCTCTCGGACAGGGGGGAAATGGCTACACCTTC. This codes for CASSSLGQGGNGYTF.

CDR3 nucleotide sequence: TGTGCCAGCAGCCGATCCGGGACTTCCTACAATGAGCAGTTCTTC. It translates to CASSRSGTSYNEQFF. The chain employs TRBV11-3 and TRBJ2-1; D perhaps matches TRBD2 (6 bases). This CDR3 comprises 15 residues. Germline V gene data show CDR1 as SGHNT and CDR2 as YENEEA. The V gene lost 5 bases and the J gene lost 1 base, with 12 bases spanning the gap. Full variable domain (missing parts from reference TRBV11-3 and TRBJ2-1): EAGVVQSPRYKIIEKKQPVAFWCNPISGHNTLYWYLQNLGQGPELLIRYENEEAVDDSQLPKDRFSAERLKGVDSTLKIQPAELGDSAVYLCASSRSGTSYNEQFFGPGTRLTVL.

The chain couples TRBV3-1 (or the pseudogene TRBV3-2) to TRBJ1-1; TRBD1 might be the D (5 bases). Germline assignment: CDR1 LGHDT and CDR2 YNNKEL (reference sequence). The CDR3 runs to 13 residues. Trimming took off 2 bases at V and 3 bases at J, with 7 bases between the two ends. CDR3 sequence reads: CASSQWGDTEAFF. DNA for the CDR3: TGTGCCAGCAGCCAATGGGGGGACACTGAAGCTTTCTTT.

CDR3 amino acids: CASSRLRQGFYEQYF. The CDR3 DNA is TGTGCCAGCAGCCGACTTAGGCAGGGTTTCTACGAGCAGTACTTC. The gene calls are TRBV21-1 and TRBJ2-7; the D call TRBD1 from the table was never checked on the DNA. TRBV21-1 is recorded as a pseudogene. This CDR3 region has 15 residues.

The chain is built from TRBV21-1 and TRBJ2-5; the DNA was not compared with TRBD1, the D call given in the table. TRBV21-1 is deemed a pseudogene. This CDR3 spans 15 amino acids. CDR3 bases: TGTGCCAGCAGCACCGATAACAGGATGCGGGAGACCCAGTACTTC. Translated, it gives CASSTDNRMRETQYF.

The chain links TRBV11-2 to TRBJ1-4; tentatively, D is TRBD1 (5 bases). Germline V gives CDR1 SGHAT, CDR2 FQNNGV. The CDR3 totals 16 residues. V lost 5 bases to trimming and J lost 5 bases, with 18 bases between them. The CDR3 region is CASSRTGRGSNEKLFF. The CDR3 DNA reads as TGTGCCAGCAGCCGCACCGGTCGGGGGTCCAATGAAAAACTGTTTTTT. Full variable domain (rest looked up from reference TRBV11-2 and TRBJ1-4): EAGVAQSPRYKIIEKRQSVAFWCNPISGHATLYWYQQILGQGPKLLIQFQNNGVVDDSQLPKDRFSAERLKGVDSTLKIQPAKLEDSAVYLCASSRTGRGSNEKLFFGSGTQLSVL.

This rearrangement joins TRBV19 to TRBJ2-6; D is unclear. The length of the CDR3 is 17 residues. Germline V CDR1 and CDR2: LNHDA, SQIVND (reference sequence). V lost 5 bases and J 0 bases, leaving 14 bases between the germline ends. CDR3 region: CASSSEAVTSGANVLTF. In DNA, the CDR3 is TGTGCCAGTAGTTCTGAGGCCGTTACCTCTGGGGCCAACGTCCTGACTTTC. The full variable domain, in which reference TRBV19 and TRBJ2-6 provide the parts outside the CDR3, is DGGITQSPKYLFRKEGQNVTLSCEQNLNHDAMYWYRQDPGQGLRLIYYSQIVNDFQKGDIAEGYSVSREKKESFPLTVTSAQKNPTAFYLCASSSEAVTSGANVLTFGAGSRLTVL.

This clone has just one count. V usage is TRBV10-3 and J usage is TRBJ2-7; D perhaps matches TRBD1 (6 bases). Germline V gene lookup returns CDR1 ENHRY and CDR2 SYGVKD. The CDR3 consists of 17 residues. Deletions cut 5 bases from V and 4 bases from J, with 24 bases between. Written as DNA, the CDR3 is TGTGCCATCAGTCCGAAAGCAGGACAGAGTGGGGAGTACGAGCAGTACGTC. Translation gives CAISPKAGQSGEYEQYV.

CDR3 amino acids: CASSSPGGSHTDTQYF. The CDR3 bases are TGTGCCAGCAGTTCCCCGGGGGGCAGCCACACAGATACGCAGTATTTT. V gene TRBV28 combines with J gene TRBJ2-3, with a tentative D call TRBD2 (7 bases). CDR3 length equals 16 residues. The germline gives CDR1 MDHEN, CDR2 SYDVKM. V was pared by 4 bases and J by 2 bases, with 16 bases between.